This T cell receptor (beta chain) was identified in a study of post-analysis software for immune sequencing data (dated by TCRdb to about 2015). With regard to the full study: Disease courses on record covered relapsing-remitting, secondary progressive and progressive-relapsing multiple sclerosis, though some patients had no subtype annotation. A subset of samples was prepared in parallel using single-end sample barcoding, then pooled and co-amplified after Illumina adapter ligation. The patient repertoires were set against about 12 previously published healthy control repertoires from donors whose ages ranged from roughly 6 to 27 years. The paper's findings and limits, for the study overall: Normalized Chao1 diversity was significantly lower in multiple sclerosis patients than controls, suggesting substantial peripheral T-cell clonal expansion. The control group was slightly older than the multiple sclerosis patient group. Direct clustering with F measure showed strong co-clustering of samples prepared in the same batch, prompting a batch-effect correction.

To demonstrate the VDJtools post-analysis software, the study profiled TCR beta repertoires from the peripheral blood of under 15 young patients with multiple sclerosis. The multiple sclerosis patients were children and adolescents ranging in age from roughly 6 to 15 years. The protocol used for the library was PCR. The data were produced on an Illumina HiSeq 2500. Unique molecular identifiers were incorporated into TCR beta cDNA libraries to reduce PCR and sequencing biases. Per 1 to 10 million input T cells, approximately 500,000 cDNA molecules were obtained, such that each molecule approximated one T cell. The same protocol used for the earlier healthy control dataset was applied to prepare and sequence the patient libraries. Samples belonging to the same batch were prepared together, multiplexed and sequenced on a shared HiSeq lane. The paper's processing steps were these. MIGEC was used to process the raw barcoded reads, and molecular identifier groups with only a single read were discarded before consensus assembly and CDR3 extraction. Clonotype tables were post-analysed with VDJtools, and diversity was normalized by down-sampling all datasets to the smallest sample size. Repertoire overlap clustering matched CDR3 amino acid but not nucleotide sequences to correct batch-related cross-sample contamination. The public reads were quality trimmed at Q25 with fastp and then assembled into clones with MiXCR by TCRdb, keeping productive beta chains. Entries that share a CDR3 protein sequence are merged under the most common genes and DNA. In this record, the V and J calls reflect TCRdb's handling and not the investigators' own analysis. The sample table records 400,000 to 500,000 distinct CDR3 sequences; roughly 38% of these occur just once. The ten largest clones take up 7.5% to 8.5% of the sample.

Comment on this clonotype: The target of this receptor is not known. No much larger clone is present one base from it, and per-base qualities are unavailable.

The source material was blood. The source of this sequence is a girl aged 2 to 9 with multiple sclerosis.

The bases read TGTGCCAGCAGCTATACTAGCGATGAGCAGTTCTTC. Protein translation: CASSYTSDEQFF. The chain joins TRBV3-1 to TRBJ2-1; 7 central bases correspond to TRBD2. The CDR3 runs 12 residues from the cysteine to the phenylalanine. Of all the DNA, just the CDR3 is kept, 36 bases in frame from base 1. V has 5 bases trimmed and J has 8 bases trimmed; junction bases matching no gene number 3. CDR1 and CDR2 are read off the germline V gene (reference sequence) as LGHDT and YNNKEL.